One and the same sample provided the 15 T cell receptor beta chains below, sequenced in a study of breast tumors, draining lymph nodes, adjacent tissues. TCRdb re-analysed the multiplex PCR reads in MiXCR, keeping a single row per CDR3 protein. Of roughly 23,000 distinct CDR3 sequences in the sample, about 70% were seen once. The sequencing sample was made of tumor-adjacent breast tissue. These receptors were obtained from a female donor with breast cancer. Some clones in this sample may be carry-over from other donors' samples.

This chain uses TRBV7-8 with TRBJ2-7, with D perhaps TRBD2 (5 bases). CDR1 SGHVS and CDR2 FQNEAQ come from the germline V gene. V lost 7 bases to trimming and J lost 4 bases, with 14 bases between them. This CDR3 is 13 amino acids long. The CDR3 loop is CASKHTLEYEQYF. CDR3 nucleotide sequence: TGTGCCAGCAAGCACACACTAGAATACGAGCAGTACTTC.

This rearrangement joins TRBV7-6 to TRBJ2-3; 8 nucleotides align to TRBD2. CDR1 is SGHVS and CDR2 is FNYEAQ in the germline V gene. V lost 4 bases to trimming and J lost 3 bases; unmatched junction nucleotides: 6. The CDR3 is made up of 15 amino acids. In nucleotides, the CDR3 is TGTGCCAGCAGCTCTTTAGCGGGACTTACAGATACGCAGTATTTT. This encodes CASSSLAGLTDTQYF.

To note about this clonotype: The DNA is omitted, as the CDR3 cannot be located on it reliably, and the CDR3 follows TCRdb's listing. V gene TRBV5-6 combines with J gene TRBJ1-6; the D call of TRBD1 is as the table states it, not checked on the DNA. Germline CDR1 is SGHDT and CDR2 is YYEEEE. The CDR3 length is 22 residues, termini included. CDR3 protein: CASSFYICSAGSPGQTNSPLHF.

By sample fraction, this clonotype is medium-sized (0.01 to 0.1%). CDR3 in DNA: TGTGCCAGCAGCGAAAGGGCAGGGGTTTTTTCACCCCTCCACTTT. Translated: CASSERAGVFSPLHF. The chain has TRBV7-2 and TRBJ1-6, with D tentatively TRBD1 (6 bases). Germline V gene sequence: CDR1 SGHTA, CDR2 FQGNSA. V was trimmed by 5 bases and J by 9 bases, leaving 17 bases between them. The CDR3 sequence is 15 residues long. The full variable domain, rest sourced from reference TRBV7-2 and TRBJ1-6, is GAGVSQSPSNKVTEKGKDVELRCDPISGHTALYWYRQSLGQGLEFLIYFQGNSAPDKSGLPSDRFSAERTGGSVSTLTIQRTQQEDSAVYLCASSERAGVFSPLHFGNGTRLTVT.

V gene TRBV14 combines with J gene TRBJ1-6; TRBD1 aligns across 9 bases. There are 13 residues in the CDR3. Trimming removed 5 bases from V and 8 bases from J; junction bases left unmatched: 1. Germline CDR1 and CDR2: SGHDN and FVKESK. CDR3 coding DNA: TGTGCCAGCAGCAGGACAGGGGATTCACCCCTCCACTTT. Protein sequence: CASSRTGDSPLHF.

This clonotype was detected a few times. The genes are TRBV2 and TRBJ1-6; D gene uncertain. Germline loops: CDR1 SNHLY, CDR2 FYNNEI. This CDR3 is 13 amino acids long. Trimming cost V 6 bases and J 9 bases, with 12 bases left between them. The CDR3 DNA reads as TGTGCCAGCAGGATGGACGACGGTTCACCCCTCCACTTT. Translating gives CASRMDDGSPLHF.

This clonotype was counted a few times. The rearrangement uses TRBV20-1 and TRBJ2-1; TRBD2 matches 8 bases. V dropped 3 bases and J dropped 0; count of bases not matched to a gene: 13. The germline V gene has CDR1 DFQATT and CDR2 SNEGSKA (reference sequence). The CDR3 is 18 residues long. CDR3 in amino acids: CSARGLRGGTSSYNEQFF. CDR3 nucleotide sequence: TGCAGTGCTAGGGGACTACGGGGGGGAACGAGCTCCTACAATGAGCAGTTCTTC.

This clonotype was observed at least ten times. This rearrangement joins TRBV12-3 or TRBV12-4 to TRBJ2-4; D might be TRBD1 (5 bases). This CDR3 is built from 14 residues. V was clipped by 5 bases and J by 3 bases, with 11 bases between them. This chain's CDR3 is CASSRDSIKNIQYF. The DNA for the CDR3 is TGTGCCAGCAGTCGTGACAGTATCAAAAACATTCAGTACTTC.

This clonotype came up many times. V gene TRBV12-3 or TRBV12-4 combines with J gene TRBJ2-5; TRBD2 matches 7 bases. J gave up 5 bases and V 2 bases, and 5 bases lay outside the gene matches. The CDR3 is 14 residues long. The CDR3 protein is CASSLRRGGETQYF. The CDR3 DNA reads as TGTGCCAGCAGTTTAAGGAGGGGAGGGGAGACCCAGTACTTC.

The chain carries TRBV20-1 and TRBJ1-6; D perhaps matches TRBD1 (6 bases). The CDR3 is 15 amino acids. The germline V gene has CDR1 DFQATT and CDR2 SNEGSKA (reference sequence). V gave up 3 bases and J gave up 9 bases, with 18 bases separating them. The CDR3 DNA reads as TGCAGTGCTAGCAAGGGGGTTGAGGTTAGTTCACCCCTCCACTTT. Residues: CSASKGVEVSSPLHF.

In DNA, the CDR3 is TGTGCCAGCAGGGGACAGGGACTAAATCAGCCCCAGCATTTT. Its translation is CASRGQGLNQPQHF. The chain recombines TRBV2 with TRBJ1-5; the match to TRBD1 covers 9 bases. Germline assignment: CDR1 SNHLY and CDR2 FYNNEI. The length of the CDR3 is 14 residues. Losses at the gene ends were 6 bases for V and 4 bases for J; bases not matched to a gene: 4.

This clonotype is deemed medium-sized. V gene TRBV6-1 combines with J gene TRBJ1-2, with D tentatively TRBD1 (5 bases). CDR1 MNHNS and CDR2 SASEGT come from the germline V gene. The CDR3 runs to 12 residues. V was shortened by 8 bases and J by 8 bases, with 15 bases between the two germline ends. The CDR3 DNA sequence: TGTGCCAGCGGGGAAGGGGCGCGGGGCTACACCTTC. Translating gives CASGEGARGYTF.

The chain couples TRBV9 to TRBJ2-7; unclear D gene. The CDR3 spans 11 residues. V lost 0 bases, J lost 6 bases, and 4 bases lay in between. CDR1 SGDLS and CDR2 YYNGEE come from the germline V gene. The CDR3 protein is CASSVDFEQYF. In nucleotides, the CDR3 is TGTGCCAGCAGCGTAGATTTCGAGCAGTACTTC.

The gene calls are TRBV24-1 and TRBJ1-5, with D possibly matching TRBD1 (6 bases). Germline CDR1 is KGHDR and CDR2 is SFDVKD. The CDR3 spans 14 residues. V was shortened by 5 bases and J by 6 bases, with 13 bases between the two germline ends. This CDR3 is CATSVTGTSQPQHF. The DNA of the CDR3 is TGTGCCACCAGTGTTACAGGGACCTCTCAGCCCCAGCATTTT.

This clonotype ranks as medium-sized. This chain connects TRBV27 to TRBJ2-1, with 7 bases fitting TRBD2. Germline V lookup: CDR1 MNHEY, CDR2 SMNVEV (reference sequence). This CDR3 has 14 amino acids. V was pared by 6 bases and J by 9 bases, with 11 bases of the junction left unmatched. CDR3 amino acids: CASRDSAGVGEQFF. In nucleotides, the CDR3 is TGTGCCAGCAGGGACTCGGCGGGAGTGGGTGAGCAGTTCTTC.